Listed below are T cell receptor beta chains from one sample, sequenced in a study of radiotherapy plus CTLA-4 blockade in lung cancer. The data were produced by immunoSEQ multiplex PCR, yet TCRdb's version contains in-frame clones alone and is incomplete. Of 110,000 or so clones listed, about 77% were seen once; the top ten hold roughly 5.2%. The specimen comprised peripheral blood, sampled from a patient treated with radiotherapy plus ipilimumab. The receptors shown here come from a human donor with non-small cell lung cancer who had a partial response to radiotherapy plus ipilimumab. Both conserved end residues are part of each CDR3. The D gene is left open where the match is weak. Size is stated for part of the rows, as once, few or many counts, or as a class when the clone is expanded.

J,D,size,V,DNA,CDR3
TRBJ1-1,NA,NA,TRBV19,TGTGCCAGTGGGGCGGGGCTAAACCCTACCGGAGATAACACTGAAGCTTTCTTT,CASGAGLNPTGDNTEAFF
TRBJ1-1,NA,NA,TRBV28,TGTGCCAGCAGTGGGGGACTATCGAACACTGAAGCTTTCTTT,CASSGGLSNTEAFF
TRBJ2-2,NA,NA,TRBV10-3,TGTGCCATCAGTGGAGAGCGGACTAACACCGGGGAGCTGTTTTTT,CAISGERTNTGELFF
TRBJ2-1,TRBD2,NA,TRBV7-8,TGTGCCAGCAGCTTACCGGGACTAGCGGGAGCGAATGAGCAGTTCTTC,CASSLPGLAGANEQFF
TRBJ1-6,TRBD1,NA,TRBV30,TGTGCCTGGAGTGGAGGACAGGGGTTTTCACCCCTCCACTTT,CAWSGGQGFSPLHF
TRBJ1-1,NA,NA,TRBV6-5,TGTGCCTCAGCGTTGGAGGACAACACTGAAGCTTTCTTT,CASALEDNTEAFF
TRBJ2-5,TRBD2,NA,TRBV7-2,TGTGCCAGCAGCCGCCGACTAGCGGGAGGGTCAGAGACCCAGTACTTC,CASSRRLAGGSETQYF
TRBJ1-5,NA,NA,TRBV6-5,TGTGCCAGCAGTGAAGCAGGTCAGCCCCAGCATTTT,CASSEAGQPQHF
TRBJ2-1,TRBD2,NA,TRBV29-1,TGCAGCGTAAAACCGGGACTAGCGGGAGGTGAGCAGTTCTTC,CSVKPGLAGGEQFF
TRBJ2-3,TRBD2,NA,TRBV29-1,TGCAGCGTTGAAGGGACTAGCGGGAGGGGCACAGATACGCAGTATTTT,CSVEGTSGRGTDTQYF
TRBJ2-7,TRBD2,NA,TRBV7-9,TGTGCCAGCAGCCTAGCGGGAGGGCCTGGGGAGCAGTACTTC,CASSLAGGPGEQYF
TRBJ2-7,NA,NA,TRBV28,TGTGCCAGCACCCCCCTGGGCAAGAGCTCCTACGAGCAGTACTTC,CASTPLGKSSYEQYF
TRBJ2-4,TRBD2,NA,TRBV4-3,TGCGCCAGCAGCCAAGTTTGGGTAGCGGGACCCAAAAACATTCAGTACTTC,CASSQVWVAGPKNIQYF
TRBJ1-5,NA,NA,TRBV18,TGTGCCAGCTCCGTCAGCGGGGGGGCTCAGCCCCAGCATTTT,CASSVSGGAQPQHF
TRBJ1-4,NA,NA,TRBV30,TGTGCCTGCCTGGGACTACTGAATGAAAAACTGTTTTTT,CACLGLLNEKLFF
TRBJ2-7,NA,NA,TRBV29-1,TGCAGCGTTGATCAGGATGACTCCTACGAGCAGTACTTC,CSVDQDDSYEQYF
TRBJ2-1,NA,NA,TRBV28,TGTGCCAGCACCTCGGCGGGGGCGGGACGCAATGAGCAGTTCTTC,CASTSAGAGRNEQFF
TRBJ2-5,TRBD1,NA,TRBV11-2,TGTGCCAGCAGCTTAGGGACAGGGGACCTGAAAGAGACCCAGTACTTC,CASSLGTGDLKETQYF
TRBJ1-1,NA,NA,TRBV9,TGTGCCAGCAGCGTAGGTACAGGGTCGGTGTATGACACTGAAGCTTTCTTT,CASSVGTGSVYDTEAFF
TRBJ1-2,TRBD1,NA,TRBV28,TGTGCCAGCAGTACAGGGGCCCCATATGGCTACACCTTC,CASSTGAPYGYTF
TRBJ2-7,NA,many,TRBV4-1,TGCGCCAGCAGCCAAGATCAGCGCTACGAGCAGTACTTC,CASSQDQRYEQYF
TRBJ1-1,TRBD1,NA,TRBV10-1,TGCGCCAGCAGGGCGGACAGGGCCACTGAAGCTTTCTTT,CASRADRATEAFF
TRBJ2-2,NA,NA,TRBV7-2,TGTGCCAGCAGAAGGGAGTCCGGGGAGCTGTTTTTT,CASRRESGELFF
TRBJ2-2,NA,few,TRBV19,TGTGCCACCATAGAGGGTTACACCGGGGAGCTGTTTTTT,CATIEGYTGELFF
TRBJ1-2,NA,NA,TRBV28,TGTGCCAGCAGTTTAAGGAATACGGGTGGCTACACCTTC,CASSLRNTGGYTF
TRBJ2-1,TRBD2,NA,TRBV28,TGTGCCAGCAGTTTATGGGCCGGGAGGGAGCAGTTCTTC,CASSLWAGREQFF
TRBJ2-1,NA,NA,TRBV5-4,TGTGCCAGCAGCTTGGGTTTGATGGTGGGACAATCCTACAATGAGCAGTTCTTC,CASSLGLMVGQSYNEQFF
TRBJ1-1,NA,NA,TRBV5-8,TGTGCCAGCAGCTGGACAGTTACCACTGAAGCTTTCTTT,CASSWTVTTEAFF
TRBJ2-5,NA,NA,TRBV11-3,TGTGCCAGCCCGAGCCAGGCCTCTCGAGGGGAGACCCAGTACTTC,CASPSQASRGETQYF
TRBJ2-7,NA,NA,TRBV5-6,TGTGCCAGCAGCTTGAATCCAGGGACCTACGAGCAGTACTTC,CASSLNPGTYEQYF
TRBJ2-1,TRBD1,NA,TRBV7-8,TGTGCCAGCAGTGCAGACAGGGGTGACAATGAGCAGTTCTTC,CASSADRGDNEQFF
TRBJ1-3,NA,NA,TRBV4-1,TGCGCCAGCAGCCAAGGATCCTACCGGGAGAGGTCTGGAAACACCATATATTTT,CASSQGSYRERSGNTIYF
TRBJ2-1,NA,NA,TRBV28,TGTGCCAGCAGTTTATTGGCGGGATATGAGCAGTTCTTC,CASSLLAGYEQFF
TRBJ1-4,TRBD1,few,TRBV18,TGTGCCAGCTCACCGAGAGGACAGGGCGTTAATGAAAAACTGTTTTTT,CASSPRGQGVNEKLFF
TRBJ1-5,TRBD1,NA,TRBV7-9,TGTGCCAGCAGCTCTCGGACAGGGACAAATCAGCCCCAGCATTTT,CASSSRTGTNQPQHF
TRBJ2-1,NA,NA,TRBV6-6,TGTGCCAGCAGTGTCGGGGGTGCCTCCTACAATGAGCAGTTCTTC,CASSVGGASYNEQFF
TRBJ1-2,NA,NA,TRBV10-2,TGCGCCAGCACTGCTACAGGGCTATTTGATGGCTACACCTTC,CASTATGLFDGYTF
TRBJ2-3,NA,NA,TRBV4-1,TGCGCCAGCAGCCAACTGAGGACAGGCACAGATACGCAGTATTTT,CASSQLRTGTDTQYF
TRBJ1-1,NA,few,TRBV7-2,TGTGCCAGCAGCTTAGACAGGAACACTGAAGCTTTCTTT,CASSLDRNTEAFF
TRBJ2-7,NA,NA,TRBV18,TGTGCCAGCTCACCACCCTCAGCCTACGAGCAGTACTTC,CASSPPSAYEQYF
TRBJ2-1,NA,NA,TRBV7-3,TGTGCCAGCAGCTACGTTATGGCTAGCCAGCGCTTAAACGATGAGCAGTTCTTC,CASSYVMASQRLNDEQFF
TRBJ2-2,TRBD1,once,TRBV18,TGTGCCAGCTCACTGCGCTTGGACAGGGGGCGCGACACCGGGGAGCTGTTTTTT,CASSLRLDRGRDTGELFF
TRBJ2-1,NA,NA,TRBV5-5,TGTGCCAGCAGTCAGGGGAGCCCTAGGCTGGAGAGCTCCTACAATGAGCAGTTCTTC,CASSQGSPRLESSYNEQFF
TRBJ1-1,NA,NA,TRBV30,TGTGCCTGGAGTATTAGCATCGACTTCAGAGCTTTCTTT,CAWSISIDFRAFF
TRBJ1-3,NA,NA,TRBV5-4,TGTGCCAGCAGCTTGGGACAGCAGTCTGGAAACACCATATATTTT,CASSLGQQSGNTIYF
TRBJ2-7,TRBD2,NA,TRBV11-2,TGTGCCAGCAGCTTAACGGGGGGGCCCTACGAGCAGTACTTC,CASSLTGGPYEQYF
TRBJ2-7,NA,NA,TRBV13,TGTGCCAGCAGGCGGAAGTCGGCAGTCGACGAGCAGTACTTC,CASRRKSAVDEQYF